This T cell receptor beta chain was found in a study of blood T cells in healthy people across ages. Background on the study: Every two T cells gave about one barcoded beta molecule via template switching.

Each sample used at least 6 million PBMCs. At least 6 micrograms of total RNA were extracted per sample. CDR3 length: 16 amino acids. Germline CDR1 is MNHNS and CDR2 is SASEGT. Concerning this clonotype itself: Given a much more abundant clone one base away, this may be a read error.

The second PCR ran about 6 to 12 cycles with a sample-barcoded 5' primer and J-beta primers. TCRdb processed the 5' RACE reads anew with MiXCR; each CDR3 protein has one entry. The sample lists 980,000 or so distinct CDR3 sequences, around 48% occurring once. The sequencing sample was made of blood. The rearrangement joins TRBV6-1 to TRBJ1-2; 9 bases are shared with TRBD1. The sequence was collected from a man aged 25 to 40 in good health. CDR3: CASSSGQGGSNYDYTF. The CDR3, as DNA: TGTGCCAGCAGCTCGGGACAGGGTGGAAGTAACTATGACTACACCTTC.